The T cell receptor beta chain described here comes from a study of regulatory T cells in long-lasting Graves disease. This clonotype was seen repeatedly, ten times or more. The antigen remains undetermined. Regarding the study as a whole: Under persistent disease, TRBV28, TRBJ1-2 and TRBJ2-5 were used preferentially. Comparison showed that persistent patients shared more public clonotypes (2,741) than new patients (about 880).

Time point of the sample: newly diagnosed GD, antithyroid drugs for less than 3 months. After RNA was extracted from PBMCs, the TCR library was made from it. Construction of the TCR beta libraries employed iRepertoire HTBI primers in conjunction with Arm-PCR of CDR3 regions. TCRdb itself ran the multiplex PCR reads through MiXCR, one entry per CDR3 protein. This sample has hundreds of thousands of distinct CDR3 sequences, with roughly 16% found just once. CDR3 size: 13 residues. CDR1 is SNHLY, CDR2 FYNNEI, per germline. Deletions cut 6 bases from V and 5 bases from J, with 13 bases between. The data were also submitted as part of a second study, on T cells in Graves' hyperthyroidism and ophthalmopathy. Per that study: HTBI primers were employed in a first-round RT-PCR of the TCR CDR3. Peripheral blood also featured most of the thyroid clonotypes expanded above 0.001.

The chain recombines TRBV2 with TRBJ2-5; tentative D call: TRBD1 (6 bases). This TCR came from a woman in her 30s with Graves disease. The sequencing here drew on peripheral blood mononuclear cells (PBMCs), taken at new diagnosis, from a patient treated with antithyroid drugs. The CDR3 DNA is TGTGCCAGCAGGTCTCCAGGGGTGGAGACCCAGTACTTC. Its translation is CASRSPGVETQYF.